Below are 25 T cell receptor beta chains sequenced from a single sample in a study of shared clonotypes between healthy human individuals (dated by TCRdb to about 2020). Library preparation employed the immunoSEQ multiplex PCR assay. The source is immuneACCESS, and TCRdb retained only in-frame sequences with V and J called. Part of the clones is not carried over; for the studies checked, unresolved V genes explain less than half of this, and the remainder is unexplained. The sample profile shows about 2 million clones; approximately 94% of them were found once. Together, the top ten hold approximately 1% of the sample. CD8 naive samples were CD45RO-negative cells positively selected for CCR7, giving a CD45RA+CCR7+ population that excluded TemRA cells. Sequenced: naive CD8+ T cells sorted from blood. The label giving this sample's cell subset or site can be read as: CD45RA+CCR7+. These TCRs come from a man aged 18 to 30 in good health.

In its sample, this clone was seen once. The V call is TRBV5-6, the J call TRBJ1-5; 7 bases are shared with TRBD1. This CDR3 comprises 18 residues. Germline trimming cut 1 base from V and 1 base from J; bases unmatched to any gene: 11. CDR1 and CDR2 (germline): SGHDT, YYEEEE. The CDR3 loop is CASSLLGGGQMSNQPQHF. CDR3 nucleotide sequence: TGTGCCAGCAGCTTGTTAGGTGGGGGACAGATGAGCAATCAGCCCCAGCATTTT.

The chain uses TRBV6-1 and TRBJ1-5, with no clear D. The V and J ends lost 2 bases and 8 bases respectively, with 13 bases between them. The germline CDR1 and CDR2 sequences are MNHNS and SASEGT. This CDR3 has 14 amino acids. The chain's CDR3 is CASSESYLMEPQHF. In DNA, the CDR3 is TGTGCCAGCAGTGAATCCTACCTCATGGAGCCCCAGCATTTT.

The CDR3, as DNA: TGTGCCAGCAGCCCCGAACTAGCGGGAGGGCGAGAGACCCAGTACTTC. It encodes CASSPELAGGRETQYF. The chain combines TRBV7-9 with TRBJ2-5; 13 bases match TRBD2. V lost 5 bases and J lost 4; bases outside the gene matches: 7. Germline-derived CDR1 and CDR2 are SEHNR and FQNEAQ (reference sequence). The CDR3 has 16 amino acids.

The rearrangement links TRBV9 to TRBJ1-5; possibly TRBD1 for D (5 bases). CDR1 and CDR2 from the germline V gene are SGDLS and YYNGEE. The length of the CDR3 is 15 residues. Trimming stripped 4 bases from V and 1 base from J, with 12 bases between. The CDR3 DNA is TGTGCCAGCAGCCCTGGGGGGTCAAGCAATCAGCCCCAGCATTTT. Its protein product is CASSPGGSSNQPQHF.

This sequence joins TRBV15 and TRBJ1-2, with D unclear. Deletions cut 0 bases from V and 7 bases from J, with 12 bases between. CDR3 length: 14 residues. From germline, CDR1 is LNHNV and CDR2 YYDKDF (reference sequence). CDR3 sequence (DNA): TGTGCCACCAGCAGAGATATGATGTCTGGTGGCTACACCTTC. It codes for CATSRDMMSGGYTF. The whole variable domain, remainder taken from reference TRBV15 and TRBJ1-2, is DAMVIQNPRYQVTQFGKPVTLSCSQTLNHNVMYWYQQKSSQAPKLLFHYYDKDFNNEADTPDNFQSRRPNTSFCFLDIRSPGLGDTAMYLCATSRDMMSGGYTFGSGTRLTVV.

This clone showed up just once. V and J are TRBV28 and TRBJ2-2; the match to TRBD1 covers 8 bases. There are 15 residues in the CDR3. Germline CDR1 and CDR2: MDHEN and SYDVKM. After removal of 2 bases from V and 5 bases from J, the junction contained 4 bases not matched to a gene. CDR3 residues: CASSLGQGATGELFF. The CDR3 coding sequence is TGTGCCAGCAGTTTAGGGCAGGGGGCAACCGGGGAGCTGTTTTTT.

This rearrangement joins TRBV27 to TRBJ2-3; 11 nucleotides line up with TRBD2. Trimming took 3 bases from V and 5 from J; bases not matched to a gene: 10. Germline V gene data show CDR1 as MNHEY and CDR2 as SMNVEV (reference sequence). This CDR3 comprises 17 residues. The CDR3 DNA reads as TGTGCCAGCAGTTTTATAGCTAGCGGGGGGCAGGGAGATACGCAGTATTTT. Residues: CASSFIASGGQGDTQYF.

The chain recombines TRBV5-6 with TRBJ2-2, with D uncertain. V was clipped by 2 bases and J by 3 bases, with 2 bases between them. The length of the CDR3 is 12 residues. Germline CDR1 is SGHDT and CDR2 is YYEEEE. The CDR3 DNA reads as TGTGCCAGCAGCTTCGACACCGGGGAGCTGTTTTTT. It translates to CASSFDTGELFF. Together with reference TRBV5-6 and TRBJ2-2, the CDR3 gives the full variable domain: DAGVTQSPTHLIKTRGQQVTLRCSPKSGHDTVSWYQQALGQGPQFIFQYYEEEERQRGNFPDRFSGHQFPNYSSELNVNALLLGDSALYLCASSFDTGELFFGEGSRLTVL.

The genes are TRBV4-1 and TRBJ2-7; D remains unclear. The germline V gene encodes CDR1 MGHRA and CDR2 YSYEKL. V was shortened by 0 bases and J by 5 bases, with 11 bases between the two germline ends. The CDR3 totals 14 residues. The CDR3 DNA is TGCGCCAGCAGCCAAGAGTCCCATTCCCACGAGCAGTACTTC. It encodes CASSQESHSHEQYF.

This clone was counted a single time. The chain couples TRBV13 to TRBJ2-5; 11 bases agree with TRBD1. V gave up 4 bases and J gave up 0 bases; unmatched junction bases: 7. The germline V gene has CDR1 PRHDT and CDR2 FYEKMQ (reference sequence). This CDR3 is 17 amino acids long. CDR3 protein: CASSSVRDRGYQETQYF. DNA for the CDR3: TGTGCCAGCAGCTCAGTCCGGGACAGGGGGTACCAAGAGACCCAGTACTTC.

In DNA form, the CDR3 reads TGTGCCAGCAACCCAACAGGGGGCTATGGCTACACCTTC. Translated: CASNPTGGYGYTF. The chain is built from TRBV28 and TRBJ1-2; 8 bases agree with TRBD1. The length of the CDR3 is 13 residues. V lost 7 bases and J lost 4; bases outside the gene matches: 5. The germline V gene has CDR1 MDHEN and CDR2 SYDVKM.

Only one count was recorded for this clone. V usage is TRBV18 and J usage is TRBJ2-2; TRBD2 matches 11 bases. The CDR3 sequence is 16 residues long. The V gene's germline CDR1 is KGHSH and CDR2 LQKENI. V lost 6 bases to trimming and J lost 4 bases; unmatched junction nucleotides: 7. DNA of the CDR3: TGTGCCAGCTCCCCGACTAGCGGGATTTTCACCGGGGAGCTGTTTTTT. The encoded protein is CASSPTSGIFTGELFF.

CDR3 sequence (DNA): TGTGCCAGCAGCTCGAGACTAGCGGGGGCGAAAGATACGCAGTATTTT. This encodes CASSSRLAGAKDTQYF. V is TRBV11-2 and J is TRBJ2-3; 12 bases are shared with TRBD2. J lost 5 bases, V lost 4 bases, and 7 bases had no gene match. Germline V CDR1 and CDR2: SGHAT, FQNNGV. The CDR3 is made up of 16 amino acids. Complete variable domain (other parts from reference TRBV11-2 and TRBJ2-3): EAGVAQSPRYKIIEKRQSVAFWCNPISGHATLYWYQQILGQGPKLLIQFQNNGVVDDSQLPKDRFSAERLKGVDSTLKIQPAKLEDSAVYLCASSSRLAGAKDTQYFGPGTRLTVL.

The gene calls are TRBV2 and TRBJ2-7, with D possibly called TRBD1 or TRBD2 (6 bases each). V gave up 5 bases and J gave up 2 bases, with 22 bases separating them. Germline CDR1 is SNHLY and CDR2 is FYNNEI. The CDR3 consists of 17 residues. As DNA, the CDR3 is TGTGCCAGCAGTCCGCAGACTACCCTGAGGGGGGCCTACGAGCAGTACTTC. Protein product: CASSPQTTLRGAYEQYF.

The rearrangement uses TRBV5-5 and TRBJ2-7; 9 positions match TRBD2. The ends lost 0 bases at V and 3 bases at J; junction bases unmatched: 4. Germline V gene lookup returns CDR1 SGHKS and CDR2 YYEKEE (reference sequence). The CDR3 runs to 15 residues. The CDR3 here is CASSLEGTSHYEQYF. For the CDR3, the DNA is TGTGCCAGCAGCTTGGAGGGGACTAGCCACTACGAGCAGTACTTC. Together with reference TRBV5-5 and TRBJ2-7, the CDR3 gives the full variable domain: DAGVTQSPTHLIKTRGQQVTLRCSPISGHKSVSWYQQVLGQGPQFIFQYYEKEERGRGNFPDRFSARQFPNYSSELNVNALLLGDSALYLCASSLEGTSHYEQYFGPGTRLTVT.

The chain's CDR3 is CASSYVEGSYEQYF. For the CDR3, the DNA is TGTGCCAGCAGTTACGTGGAGGGGTCCTACGAGCAGTACTTC. V usage is TRBV6-6 and J usage is TRBJ2-7; possibly TRBD2 for D (6 bases). Per germline, CDR1 MNHNY and CDR2 SVGAGI (reference sequence). CDR3 length equals 14 residues. The ends were cut back, 2 bases at V and 1 base at J, with 9 bases in the middle.

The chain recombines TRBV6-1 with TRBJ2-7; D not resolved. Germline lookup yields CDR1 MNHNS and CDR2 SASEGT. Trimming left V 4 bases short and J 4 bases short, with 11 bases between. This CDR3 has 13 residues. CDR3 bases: TGTGCCAGCAGTGTCCCCGAATCATACGAGCAGTACTTC. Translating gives CASSVPESYEQYF.

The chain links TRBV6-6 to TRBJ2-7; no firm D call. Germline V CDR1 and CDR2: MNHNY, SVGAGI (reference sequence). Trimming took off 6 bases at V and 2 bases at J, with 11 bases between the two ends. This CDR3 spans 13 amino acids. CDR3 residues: CASSHLGTYEQYF. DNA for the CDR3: TGTGCCAGCAGCCACCTAGGGACCTACGAGCAGTACTTC.

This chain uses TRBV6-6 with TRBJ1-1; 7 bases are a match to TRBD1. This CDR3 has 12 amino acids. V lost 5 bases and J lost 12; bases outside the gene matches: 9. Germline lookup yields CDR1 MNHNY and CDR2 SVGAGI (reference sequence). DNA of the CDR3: TGTGCCAGCAGTCTCGGACAGGATTCGTCTTTCTTT. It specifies CASSLGQDSSFF.

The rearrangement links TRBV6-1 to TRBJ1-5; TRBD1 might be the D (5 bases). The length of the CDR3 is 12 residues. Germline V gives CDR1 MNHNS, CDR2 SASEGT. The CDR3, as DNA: TGTGTGTTATGGGAGGCGGGGGGTGTTCAGCATTTT. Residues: CVLWEAGGVQHF.

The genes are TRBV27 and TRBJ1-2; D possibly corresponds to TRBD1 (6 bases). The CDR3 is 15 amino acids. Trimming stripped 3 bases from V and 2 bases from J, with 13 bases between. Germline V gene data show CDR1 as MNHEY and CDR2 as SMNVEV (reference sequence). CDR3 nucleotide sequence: TGTGCCAGCAGTTTGATGGCGAGGGGGAACTATGGCTACACCTTC. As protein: CASSLMARGNYGYTF.

The CDR3 sequence: CASSPGQGATYGYTF. The DNA for the CDR3 is TGTGCCAGCAGTCCGGGACAGGGGGCCACCTATGGCTACACCTTC. The chain combines TRBV6-1 with TRBJ1-2, with 12 bases that match TRBD1. With V trimmed by 5 bases and J by 4 bases, 5 bases remained unmatched. Germline CDR1 MNHNS, CDR2 SASEGT. The CDR3 sequence is 15 residues long.

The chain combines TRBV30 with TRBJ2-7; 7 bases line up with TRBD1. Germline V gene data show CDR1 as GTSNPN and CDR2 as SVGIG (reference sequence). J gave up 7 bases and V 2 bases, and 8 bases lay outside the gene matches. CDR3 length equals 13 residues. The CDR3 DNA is TGTGCCTGGAGTACTACAGGGGCCGGAGAGCAGTACTTC. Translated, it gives CAWSTTGAGEQYF.

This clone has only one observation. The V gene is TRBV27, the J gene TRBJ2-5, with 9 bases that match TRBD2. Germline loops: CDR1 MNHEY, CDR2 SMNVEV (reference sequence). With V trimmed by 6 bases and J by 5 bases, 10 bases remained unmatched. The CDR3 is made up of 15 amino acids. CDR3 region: CASSSSGASGETQYF. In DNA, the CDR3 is TGTGCCAGCAGCTCTAGCGGGGCCTCGGGGGAGACCCAGTACTTC.

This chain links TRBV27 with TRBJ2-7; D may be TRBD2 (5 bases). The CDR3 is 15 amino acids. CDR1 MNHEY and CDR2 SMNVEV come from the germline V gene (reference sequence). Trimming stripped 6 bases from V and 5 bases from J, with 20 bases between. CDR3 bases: TGTGCCAGCAGCTGGGCCAGGTCTGAGAGGGACGAGCAGTACTTC. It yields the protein CASSWARSERDEQYF.